The 18 T cell receptor beta chains below come from one sample, sequenced in a study of shared clonotypes between healthy human individuals. Cells designated naive CD8 were CD45RO-negative and were positively selected for CCR7, with terminally differentiated effector memory CD45RA+ cells excluded. The assay was immunoSEQ multiplex PCR, and TCRdb's table has in-frame clones only and misses some. In the table there are about 1,800,000 clones, approximately 95% of which are singletons. Specimen: naive CD8+ T cells sorted from blood. The receptors originated from a man in his late teens or twenties in good health.

Points on this clone: Additional DNA sequences in this sample encode the identical CDR3. CDR3 residues: CASSLEIQETQYF. The CDR3 DNA is TGTGCCAGCAGCTTGGAAATCCAAGAGACCCAGTACTTC. The chain combines TRBV5-6 with TRBJ2-5; D is unclear. Germline CDR1 is SGHDT and CDR2 is YYEEEE. This CDR3 is built from 13 residues. V lost 0 bases and J lost 1, with 4 bases in between.

This chain uses TRBV19 with TRBJ1-1; D unclear. This CDR3 has 16 residues. Trimming took 2 bases from V and 1 from J, leaving 14 bases between them. Germline lookup yields CDR1 LNHDA and CDR2 SQIVND (reference sequence). The CDR3 reads CASSINPPLGNTEAFF. CDR3 sequence (DNA): TGTGCCAGTAGTATAAACCCTCCGTTAGGGAACACTGAAGCTTTCTTT. Complete variable domain (other parts from reference TRBV19 and TRBJ1-1): DGGITQSPKYLFRKEGQNVTLSCEQNLNHDAMYWYRQDPGQGLRLIYYSQIVNDFQKGDIAEGYSVSREKKESFPLTVTSAQKNPTAFYLCASSINPPLGNTEAFFGQGTRLTVV.

The chain couples TRBV27 to TRBJ2-2, with 9 positions matching TRBD1. The CDR3 contains 17 residues. Germline loops: CDR1 MNHEY, CDR2 SMNVEV (reference sequence). Trimming cost V 6 bases and J 5 bases; bases outside gene matches: 13. This chain's CDR3 is CASRPDGGQGRTGELFF. CDR3 nucleotide sequence: TGTGCCAGCAGACCCGACGGGGGACAGGGACGGACCGGGGAGCTGTTTTTT.

This chain uses TRBV27 with TRBJ2-7; 10 nucleotides line up with TRBD1. The CDR3 spans 14 residues. V shed 6 bases, J shed 5 bases, and the junction held 7 bases outside the gene matches. Germline CDR1 MNHEY, CDR2 SMNVEV (reference sequence). Here the CDR3 DNA reads TGTGCCAGCAGCTACGACAGGGGGCACAACGAGCAGTACTTC. Translating gives CASSYDRGHNEQYF.

As for this clone: Other DNA sequences in the same sample also yield this CDR3. The V and J genes are TRBV10-1 and TRBJ2-2; the D is unclear. CDR3 size: 13 residues. Germline V gene lookup returns CDR1 WNHNN and CDR2 SYGVQD (reference sequence). Deletions cut 0 bases from V and 5 bases from J, with 4 bases between. The CDR3 DNA is TGCGCCAGCAGTGAGTCGCTTACCGGGGAGCTGTTTTTT. It is translated as CASSESLTGELFF.

The chain is built from TRBV2 and TRBJ2-7; perhaps TRBD2 as D (6 bases). V shed 8 bases and J shed 2 bases, with 16 bases lying between them. The CDR3 has 14 residues. Germline loops: CDR1 SNHLY, CDR2 FYNNEI. The CDR3 protein is CASLERGNPYEQYF. CDR3 DNA: TGTGCCAGCCTTGAACGGGGGAACCCCTACGAGCAGTACTTC.

Comments on this clone: Other DNA variants within this sample encode the same CDR3. This sequence joins TRBV30 and TRBJ2-7; 8 bases line up with TRBD2. Germline V lookup: CDR1 GTSNPN, CDR2 SVGIG (reference sequence). CDR3 size: 13 residues. V was clipped by 0 bases and J by 2 bases; unmatched bases: 0. CDR3 sequence reads: CAWSVAGAYEQYF. The CDR3 DNA is TGTGCCTGGAGTGTAGCGGGAGCCTACGAGCAGTACTTC.

This clone appeared a single time. The genes are TRBV7-9 and TRBJ1-2; D call uncertain. The V and J ends lost 4 bases and 5 bases respectively, with 8 bases between them. In germline, CDR1 is SEHNR, CDR2 FQNEAQ (reference sequence). The CDR3 is 12 residues long. CDR3 sequence (DNA): TGTGCCAGCAGCTCTTCTCCGTATGGCTACACCTTC. Translating gives CASSSSPYGYTF.

In this sample, this clone turned up once. The rearrangement joins TRBV7-9 to TRBJ2-7; 9 bases align to TRBD1. The germline V gene encodes CDR1 SEHNR and CDR2 FQNEAQ (reference sequence). With 10 bases clipped from V and 6 bases from J, the junction kept 7 bases outside the gene matches. The CDR3 spans 12 residues. The CDR3 loop is CATGGTGFEQYF. In DNA form, the CDR3 reads TGTGCCACCGGCGGGACAGGGTTCGAGCAGTACTTC. The variable domain in full, completed from reference TRBV7-9 and TRBJ2-7, reads DTGVSQNPRHKITKRGQNVTFRCDPISEHNRLYWYRQTLGQGPEFLTYFQNEAQLEKSRLLSDRFSAERPKGSFSTLEIQRTEQGDSAMYLCATGGTGFEQYFGPGTRLTVT.

The chain employs TRBV2 and TRBJ2-1, with 9 bases identical to TRBD2. J was trimmed by 0 bases and V by 8 bases; bases with no gene match: 5. The germline V gene encodes CDR1 SNHLY and CDR2 FYNNEI. This CDR3 region has 15 residues. The CDR3 nucleotides are TGTGCCAGCGAGCGGGGGGATAGCTCCTACAATGAGCAGTTCTTC. It codes for CASERGDSSYNEQFF.

The rearrangement uses TRBV7-8 and TRBJ2-2; D is tentatively TRBD1 or TRBD2 (6 bases each). Germline values: CDR1 SGHVS, CDR2 FQNEAQ. The V gene lost 7 bases and the J gene lost 2 bases, with 20 bases spanning the gap. The CDR3 contains 17 residues. The CDR3 spells CASTFPGAGINTGELFF. DNA for the CDR3: TGTGCCAGCACCTTCCCGGGGGCAGGGATTAACACCGGGGAGCTGTTTTTT.

The chain links TRBV6-1 to TRBJ1-5; 7 bases match TRBD1. J was trimmed by 8 bases and V by 1 base; bases with no gene match: 11. This CDR3 comprises 16 residues. Per the germline V gene, CDR1 is MNHNS and CDR2 is SASEGT. CDR3 sequence: CASSEERGRGTEPQHF. The CDR3 DNA reads as TGTGCCAGCAGTGAAGAACGCGGCAGGGGGACGGAGCCCCAGCATTTT.

The chain recombines TRBV28 with TRBJ2-5, with D unresolved. Trimming left V 2 bases short and J 2 bases short, with 6 bases between. Germline-derived CDR1 and CDR2 are MDHEN and SYDVKM. This CDR3 has 13 residues. As DNA, the CDR3 is TGTGCCAGCAGTTTAACACAACAAGAGACCCAGTACTTC. Protein sequence: CASSLTQQETQYF.

This clone was detected once. The chain is built from TRBV4-2 and TRBJ2-7; 9 bases are shared with TRBD2. The CDR3 runs 15 residues. Losses at the gene ends were 0 bases for V and 2 bases for J; bases not matched to a gene: 2. The germline gives CDR1 LGHNA, CDR2 YNFKEQ. The chain's CDR3 is CASSQESGGPYEQYF. CDR3 nucleotide sequence: TGTGCCAGCAGCCAAGAGAGCGGGGGGCCCTACGAGCAGTACTTC.

In its sample, this clone was seen a few times. This specimen includes other DNA sequences encoding the same CDR3. The chain couples TRBV19 to TRBJ1-1; D might be TRBD1 (6 bases). Germline V gene sequence: CDR1 LNHDA, CDR2 SQIVND (reference sequence). Trimming stripped 3 bases from V and 4 bases from J, with 9 bases between. The CDR3 spans 13 residues. CDR3 sequence reads: CASSIWGPTEAFF. As DNA, the CDR3 is TGTGCCAGTAGTATTTGGGGGCCCACTGAAGCTTTCTTT.

J is TRBJ2-3 and V is TRBV19; weak D call: TRBD2 (7 bases). Germline V gene lookup returns CDR1 LNHDA and CDR2 SQIVND (reference sequence). With 0 bases removed from V and 2 bases from J, the gap between germline ends came to 15 bases. There are 17 residues in the CDR3. CDR3 nucleotides: TGTGCCAGTAGTATAGAGAGGGGGGGGCCGAACACAGATACGCAGTATTTT. This codes for CASSIERGGPNTDTQYF.

This chain connects TRBV30 to TRBJ2-5; 8 bases map to TRBD2. The CDR3 is 15 residues long. Germline V gene data show CDR1 as GTSNPN and CDR2 as SVGIG (reference sequence). The J segment lost 3 bases and the V segment lost 0 bases, leaving 6 bases of the junction unmatched. CDR3 in DNA: TGTGCCTGGAGTGTTCGGGCGGGAGGCGAAGAGACCCAGTACTTC. This translates into CAWSVRAGGEETQYF.

As for this clone: The identical CDR3 is also encoded by other nucleotide sequences in the sample. The V call is TRBV11-2, the J call TRBJ2-1, with D perhaps matching TRBD1 (6 bases). Trimming shortened V by 1 base and J by 8 bases, and 6 bases separated the two germline ends. Germline V gene data show CDR1 as SGHAT and CDR2 as FQNNGV. This CDR3 spans 12 amino acids. The CDR3 nucleotides are TGTGCCAGCAGCTTAGGGGGGCATGAGCAGTTCTTC. It is translated as CASSLGGHEQFF.